This entry lists 4 T cell receptor beta chains sequenced from one sample in a study of T cells in Graves' hyperthyroidism and ophthalmopathy. TCR beta CDR3 sequences were amplified from RNA transcripts. Primed by the HTBI set, a first-round RT-PCR was run on the TCR CDR3. A single record per CDR3 protein comes from TCRdb applying MiXCR to the multiplex PCR reads. The sample yields 550,000 to 800,000 distinct CDR3 sequences, around 15% seen once. The specimen was blood. The origin of the receptors is a man younger than 35 with Graves' hyperthyroidism.

This clonotype was seen ten or more times. The chain joins TRBV28 to TRBJ2-7; 10 nucleotides match TRBD2. The CDR3 contains 15 residues. Germline V lookup: CDR1 MDHEN, CDR2 SYDVKM. V shed 5 bases and J 2 bases; nucleotides not matched to a gene: 6. CDR3 nucleotides: TGTGCCAGCAGTCTCACTAGCGGGACCCCCTACGAGCAGTACTTC. It encodes CASSLTSGTPYEQYF.

The chain couples TRBV29-1 to TRBJ2-7; 10 nucleotides agree with TRBD1. From germline, CDR1 is SQVTM and CDR2 ANQGSEA. Trimming cost V 4 bases and J 2 bases; bases outside gene matches: 5. This CDR3 comprises 14 residues. The CDR3 loop reads CSVVRGTGAYEQYF. In DNA, the CDR3 is TGCAGCGTTGTAAGGGGGACAGGGGCCTACGAGCAGTACTTC.

This clonotype has a single count. A read error may be the cause here, since a much bigger clone is one base away. The V gene is TRBV20-1, the J gene TRBJ2-3; 8 nucleotides align to TRBD2. The ends lost 4 bases at V and 0 bases at J; junction bases unmatched: 9. This CDR3 has 16 residues. Per the germline V gene, CDR1 is DFQATT and CDR2 is SNEGSKA (reference sequence). In DNA, the CDR3 is TGCAGTGCTACCTCCGGGGCTAGCGGGAGCACAGATACGCAGTATTTT. This codes for CSATSGASGSTDTQYF.

This clonotype has a count of ten or more. J is TRBJ2-2 and V is TRBV12-3 or TRBV12-4, with 7 nucleotides matching TRBD1. The trim removed 5 bases at V and 5 bases at J, leaving 8 bases unmatched. The CDR3 extends over 15 amino acids. The DNA of the CDR3 is TGTGCCAGCAGTCCAACAGGGGTGGTTACCGGGGAGCTGTTTTTT. It is translated as CASSPTGVVTGELFF.